This record concerns one T cell receptor (beta chain) sequence. The antigen it recognizes is unknown. No per-base quality is available; no much larger clone lies one base away. The CDR3 regions of human TCRbeta chains were subjected to immunosequencing. Processing in the source paper ran as follows. TCRs in the repertoires were matched against a reference library of SARS-CoV-2-specific TCRs that had been generated with the MIRA antigen-specificity platform. Breadth was defined as the fraction of unique TCRs that were SARS-CoV-2-associated, and depth was defined as the fraction of total T cells that were SARS-CoV-2-associated. Using the MIRA data, each spike-specific TCR was mapped to the spike region that the TCR reacts to and placed in a CD4 or CD8 class. Log10-transformed breadth and depth values were compared by one-way ANOVA with Sidak's multiple comparisons tests. In its TCRdb copy, this immuneACCESS table keeps in-frame sequences only and misses some clones. Where compared with another copy, unresolved V genes explain less than half of these, and the others have no known cause. D and trimming come from the DNA, and the V and J calls and clone size come from that table. The sample records 140,000 to 150,000 clones, 85% to 90% of which are singletons. Jointly, the top ten make up 1.6% of the sample.

The source of the sample is a study of T cell responses to AZD1222 COVID-19 vaccine (dated by TCRdb to the early 2020s). As for the study more broadly: Because spike-specific TCR depth and breadth did not differ between the two schedules, AZD1222 recipients who got a second dose at roughly 4 weeks were pooled with those who got a second dose at roughly 12 weeks. Trial participants were enrolled by age into 18-55, 56-69 and 70-plus year subgroups, with around 150, 28 and 57 TCR-sequenced participants respectively. TCR sequencing covered about 230 trial participants: 200 to 220 given two doses of AZD1222 and some 25 given two doses of MenACWY control vaccine. What the authors observed across the whole study: Participants were mostly white British and included more females than males, and it was suggested by the authors that clonal diversity may have been underestimated. CD4 TCRs associated with the vaccine covered the entire spike protein, and the dominant responses were in regions 160-218 and 743-854. A significant rise in spike-specific TCR breadth and depth was observed after two AZD1222 doses relative to day 0 and relative to MenACWY recipients. Nearly half of unique spike-specific TCRs reportedly recognized epitopes outside regions mutated in the B.1.351 and B.1.1.7 variants. Conclusions about previously exposed vaccinees are limited, since just 6 or 7 AZD1222 recipients were seropositive for SARS-CoV-2 at baseline. In the small 56-69-year group, the increase in depth fell short of significance, most likely because of low power. Because no day 14 peak-response samples were available, the repertoires could be characterized only after the peak T cell response.

The sample's time point, from its label and the paper: baseline before first vaccination. Vaccinee samples were obtained from the UK trials COV001 and COV002, which included a single-blind randomized controlled phase 2/3 trial of AZD1222 (ChAdOx1 nCoV-19) in healthy adults. For TCRbeta chain sequencing, PBMC samples were collected from trial participants at day 0 and at day 28 after the second dose. Sample: peripheral blood, taken on day 0 of AZD1222 vaccination. The sequence was obtained from an adult in good health.

This receptor carries the CDR3 CASSDSLADSYNEQFF. The DNA sequence follows: TGTGCCAGCAGCGACTCACTAGCGGACTCCTACAATGAGCAGTTCTTC. The rearrangement joined TRBV9 to TRBJ2-1; TRBD2 agrees with 8 junctional bases. Looking up the germline V gene yields CDR1 SGDLS and CDR2 YYNGEE. Trimming leaves V shorter by 3 bases and J shorter by 0 bases, with the junction holding 5 bases beyond the gene matches. Reading from cysteine to phenylalanine, the CDR3 counts 16 amino acids. CDR3 DNA only is kept here, 48 bases in frame from base 1. Full variable domain (CDR3 extended with the reference TRBV9 and TRBJ2-1 proteins): DSGVTQTPKHLITATGQRVTLRCSPRSGDLSVYWYQQSLDQGLQFLIQYYNGEERAKGNILERFSAQQFPDLHSELNLSSLELGDSALYFCASSDSLADSYNEQFFGPGTRLTVL.